Presented here are 9 T cell receptor beta chains from one specimen sequenced in a study of OX40 agonist ivuxolimab in advanced cancers. The assay was immunoSEQ multiplex PCR, and TCRdb's table has in-frame clones only and misses some. Counted here are fewer than 85,000 clones, roughly 84% occurring once; the ten biggest clones make up just under 7%. The sample consisted of CD4+ or CD8+ T cells sorted from blood, taken in a trial of the OX40 agonist ivuxolimab. These receptors originate from an adult with an advanced solid tumor such as melanoma, head and neck, liver or kidney cancer.

The chain has TRBV29-1 and TRBJ1-1, with D possibly being TRBD1 (5 bases). The germline V gene has CDR1 SQVTM and CDR2 ANQGSEA. V was shortened by 4 bases and J by 0 bases, with 6 bases between the two germline ends. This CDR3 region has 12 residues. CDR3 sequence (DNA): TGCAGCGTTGGGACACTGAACACTGAAGCTTTCTTT. It codes for CSVGTLNTEAFF. The full variable domain, rest sourced from reference TRBV29-1 and TRBJ1-1, is SAVISQKPSRDICQRGTSLTIQCQVDSQVTMMFWYRQQPGQSLTLIATANQGSEATYESGFVIDKFPISRPNLTFSTLTVSNMSPEDSSIYLCSVGTLNTEAFFGQGTRLTVV.

The V gene is TRBV29-1, the J gene TRBJ1-4; the D gene is possibly TRBD1 (6 bases). This CDR3 has 13 amino acids. CDR1 SQVTM and CDR2 ANQGSEA come from the germline V gene. V was clipped by 7 bases and J by 12 bases, with 21 bases between them. The CDR3 sequence: CSAYTPAGGQLFF. The CDR3 DNA sequence: TGCAGCGCCTATACCCCGGCGGGGGGCCAACTGTTTTTT. Variable domain in full (rest from reference TRBV29-1 and TRBJ1-4): SAVISQKPSRDICQRGTSLTIQCQVDSQVTMMFWYRQQPGQSLTLIATANQGSEATYESGFVIDKFPISRPNLTFSTLTVSNMSPEDSSIYLCSAYTPAGGQLFFGSGTQLSVL.

The CDR3 region is CASSRTGFTEAFF. The CDR3 nucleotides read TGCGCCAGCAGCCGGACAGGGTTTACTGAAGCTTTCTTT. The rearrangement links TRBV4-3 to TRBJ1-1, with TRBD1 matching 8 bases. Germline V gene data show CDR1 as LGHNA and CDR2 as YSLEER. V lost 4 bases and J lost 5; bases outside the gene matches: 3. The CDR3 contains 13 residues.

This clone was counted only a few times. V and J are TRBV4-3 and TRBJ2-5; the D is unclear. The germline V gene encodes CDR1 LGHNA and CDR2 YSLEER. This CDR3 region has 14 residues. The V end lost 2 bases, the J end lost 4 bases, and 11 bases lay between the germline ends. The DNA for the CDR3 is TGCGCCAGCAGCCAAAGCTATGTAAGAGAGACCCAGTACTTC. Translation: CASSQSYVRETQYF.

V is TRBV7-2 and J is TRBJ2-7; D may be TRBD2 (6 bases). The CDR3 loop spans 19 amino acids. Trimming pared 1 base from V and 0 bases from J, leaving 22 bases between. Germline V gene lookup returns CDR1 SGHTA and CDR2 FQGNSA. CDR3: CASSLVSNLRGISSYEQYF. The CDR3 coding sequence is TGTGCCAGCAGCTTAGTTAGCAATCTTCGGGGGATAAGCTCCTACGAGCAGTACTTC.

This chain connects TRBV2 to TRBJ2-2; no clear D. The ends were cut back, 10 bases at V and 4 bases at J, with 7 bases in the middle. The germline V gene has CDR1 SNHLY and CDR2 FYNNEI. The CDR3 runs to 11 residues. The CDR3 nucleotides read TGTGCCACCCTGGGCACCGGGGAGCTGTTTTTT. This encodes CATLGTGELFF. The full variable domain, its missing parts supplied by reference TRBV2 and TRBJ2-2, is EPEVTQTPSHQVTQMGQEVILRCVPISNHLYFYWYRQILGQKVEFLVSFYNNEISEKSEIFDDQFSVERPDGSNFTLKIRSTKLEDSAMYFCATLGTGELFFGEGSRLTVL.

This chain connects TRBV28 to TRBJ2-7, with D perhaps given as TRBD1 or TRBD2 (7 bases each). The CDR3 is 15 residues long. Between the trimmed V and J ends, which lost 6 bases and 3 bases, there was a span of 18 bases. In germline, CDR1 is MDHEN, CDR2 SYDVKM. As DNA, the CDR3 is TGTGCCAGCAGCATCGGGGGGCAGGGGGGCTACGAGCAGTACTTC. It translates to CASSIGGQGGYEQYF.

This clone was observed a single time. This chain connects TRBV4-3 to TRBJ1-1; perhaps TRBD1 as D (6 bases). The CDR3 runs to 14 residues. Germline lookup yields CDR1 LGHNA and CDR2 YSLEER. The V end lost 3 bases, the J end lost 4 bases, and 12 bases lay between the germline ends. The CDR3 here is CASSHAGTSTEAFF. The CDR3 DNA sequence: TGCGCCAGCAGCCACGCCGGGACAAGCACTGAAGCTTTCTTT.

V usage is TRBV5-5 and J usage is TRBJ1-2; 8 bases are shared with TRBD1. Germline V gene data show CDR1 as SGHKS and CDR2 as YYEKEE (reference sequence). The CDR3 contains 14 residues. V shed 2 bases, J shed 7 bases, and the junction held 7 bases outside the gene matches. CDR3 sequence (DNA): TGTGCCAGCAGCTTCGGGGACAGGTCGCGTGGCTACACCTTC. It is translated as CASSFGDRSRGYTF.